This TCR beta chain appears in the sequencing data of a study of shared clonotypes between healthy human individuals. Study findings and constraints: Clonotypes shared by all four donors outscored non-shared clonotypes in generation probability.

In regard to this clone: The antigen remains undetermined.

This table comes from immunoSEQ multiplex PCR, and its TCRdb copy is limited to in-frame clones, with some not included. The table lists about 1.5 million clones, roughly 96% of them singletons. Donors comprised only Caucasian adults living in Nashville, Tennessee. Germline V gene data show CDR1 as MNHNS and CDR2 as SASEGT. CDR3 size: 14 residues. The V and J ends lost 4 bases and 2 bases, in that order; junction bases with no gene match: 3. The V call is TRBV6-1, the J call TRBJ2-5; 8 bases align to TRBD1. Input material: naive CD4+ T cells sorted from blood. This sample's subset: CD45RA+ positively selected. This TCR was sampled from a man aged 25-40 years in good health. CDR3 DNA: TGTGCCAGCAGTGGGGACAGGTGGCAAGAGACCCAGTACTTC. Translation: CASSGDRWQETQYF.